A single sample is the source of the 27 T cell receptor beta chains below, sequenced in a study of identical twins. TCRdb itself ran the 5' RACE reads through MiXCR, one entry per CDR3 protein. The sample lists about 340,000 distinct CDR3 sequences, 9% to 15% occurring once. These same data were also listed under a study on yellow fever vaccine responses in identical twins.

Sequencing was done on a sample of CD8+ T cells sorted from blood. Receptor source: a woman aged 18-30 years in good health.

There are a few counts of this clonotype. The chain employs TRBV2 and TRBJ2-4; D unresolved. This CDR3 has 12 residues. Germline V gives CDR1 SNHLY, CDR2 FYNNEI. V dropped 4 bases and J dropped 1 base, with 2 bases sitting between them. DNA of the CDR3: TGTGCCAGCAGTGGGGCCAAAAACATTCAGTACTTC. Amino acid sequence: CASSGAKNIQYF.

The rearrangement uses TRBV27 and TRBJ1-1; TRBD1 might be the D (5 bases). CDR1 is MNHEY, CDR2 SMNVEV, per germline (reference sequence). CDR3 length: 16 residues. V was clipped by 0 bases and J by 3 bases, with 14 bases between them. DNA for the CDR3: TGTGCCAGCAGTTTATCGGGGGAACAGAAGTACACTGAAGCTTTCTTT. As protein: CASSLSGEQKYTEAFF.

This clonotype turned up a few times. The V gene is TRBV10-3, the J gene TRBJ2-7, with 7 bases identical to TRBD1. The CDR3 has 15 residues. Germline V gene data show CDR1 as ENHRY and CDR2 as SYGVKD. The V segment lost 4 bases and the J segment 11 bases; nucleotides outside the gene matches: 17. The CDR3 coding sequence is TGTGCCATCAGTGGCCCCCCGACAGGGCCGTCTGAGGAGTACGTC. It is translated as CAISGPPTGPSEEYV.

This clonotype was seen a handful of times. The chain links TRBV24-1 to TRBJ2-6; TRBD1 aligns across 12 bases. V was clipped by 3 bases and J by 2 bases; unmatched bases: 4. Germline-derived CDR1 and CDR2 are KGHDR and SFDVKD. There are 18 residues in the CDR3. The CDR3 here is CATSDRGQGATGANVLTF. Here the CDR3 DNA reads TGTGCCACCAGTGATCGGGGACAGGGGGCGACTGGGGCCAACGTCCTGACTTTC.

This clonotype was seen a handful of times. The V gene is TRBV4-3, the J gene TRBJ1-5, with D unresolved. This CDR3 spans 15 amino acids. Trimming left V 0 bases short and J 5 bases short, with 11 bases between. Germline V CDR1 and CDR2: LGHNA, YSLEER. The CDR3: CASSQESSPYQPQHF. The CDR3 DNA follows: TGCGCCAGCAGCCAAGAGTCCAGCCCCTATCAGCCCCAGCATTTT.

This clonotype was found a few times. The genes are TRBV3-1 and TRBJ2-5; 8 positions match TRBD1. The CDR3 totals 16 residues. J gave up 2 bases and V 0 bases, and 5 bases lay outside the gene matches. Germline V lookup: CDR1 LGHDT, CDR2 YNNKEL (reference sequence). The CDR3 sequence: CASSQDSRGQQETQYF. In DNA, the CDR3 is TGTGCCAGCAGCCAAGATTCCAGGGGGCAGCAAGAGACCCAGTACTTC.

This clonotype was recorded a few times. The gene calls are TRBV21-1 and TRBJ2-7; the listed D gene, TRBD2, was not tested against the DNA. TRBV21-1 constitutes a pseudogene. CDR3 length equals 16 residues. Here the CDR3 reads CASSKVEEGLFDEQYF. In DNA form, the CDR3 reads TGTGCCAGCAGCAAAGTGGAGGAGGGACTGTTTGATGAGCAGTACTTC.

This clonotype was observed a few times. The chain employs TRBV28 and TRBJ2-3, with 8 bases identical to TRBD1. With V trimmed by 5 bases and J by 14 bases, 15 bases remained unmatched. The CDR3 length is 14 residues. Germline V gene lookup returns CDR1 MDHEN and CDR2 SYDVKM. The CDR3 region is CASSPSTQTGGPYF. CDR3 bases: TGTGCCAGCAGTCCATCCACCCAAACAGGGGGTCCGTATTTT.

The chain couples TRBV12-3 or TRBV12-4 to TRBJ2-2; D gene unclear. The CDR3 runs 16 residues. The V and J ends lost 1 base and 2 bases respectively, with 11 bases between them. The CDR3 here is CASSLDSTFNTGELFF. DNA for the CDR3: TGTGCCAGCAGTTTAGACAGCACCTTTAACACCGGGGAGCTGTTTTTT.

The chain links TRBV9 to TRBJ1-2; 7 bases map to TRBD1. The germline V gene encodes CDR1 SGDLS and CDR2 YYNGEE. J gave up 6 bases and V 3 bases, and 8 bases lay outside the gene matches. There are 14 residues in the CDR3. The CDR3 sequence is CASSEDRAQDGYTF. CDR3 nucleotide sequence: TGTGCCAGCAGCGAAGACAGGGCTCAAGATGGCTACACCTTC.

This clonotype was recorded a few times. The rearrangement uses TRBV24-1 and TRBJ2-5; 8 nucleotides agree with TRBD2. V shed 4 bases and J 2 bases; nucleotides not matched to a gene: 8. The CDR3 loop spans 16 amino acids. Germline V gene lookup returns CDR1 KGHDR and CDR2 SFDVKD. The CDR3 bases are TGTGCCACCAGTGAAAGGACTAGCCGGAGACAAGAGACCCAGTACTTC. Its protein product is CATSERTSRRQETQYF.

This rearrangement joins TRBV20-1 to TRBJ2-5, with D unclear. Trimming cost V 3 bases and J 4 bases, with 6 bases left between them. CDR1 is DFQATT, CDR2 SNEGSKA, per germline (reference sequence). The CDR3 sequence is 11 residues long. In nucleotides, the CDR3 is TGCAGTGCTAGCGACCGAGAGACCCAGTACTTC. Translated: CSASDRETQYF.

This clonotype was seen a few times. As DNA, the CDR3 is TGTGCCAGCAGCTTATACGTGGAGGGAGGGCATTTCGTGGAGCAGTACTTC. Its translation is CASSLYVEGGHFVEQYF. The chain combines TRBV7-8 with TRBJ2-7, with 7 bases lining up with TRBD2. The CDR3 loop spans 17 amino acids. Germline V lookup: CDR1 SGHVS, CDR2 FQNEAQ. The J segment lost 7 bases and the V segment lost 2 bases, leaving 17 bases of the junction unmatched.

This chain connects TRBV20-1 to TRBJ2-2; tentative D call: TRBD2 (5 bases). CDR3 length equals 14 residues. The ends were cut back, 5 bases at V and 3 bases at J, with 13 bases in the middle. The germline V gene encodes CDR1 DFQATT and CDR2 SNEGSKA (reference sequence). The CDR3 is CSAPSDGDTGELFF. The CDR3 DNA is TGCAGTGCTCCCTCTGACGGGGACACCGGGGAGCTGTTTTTT.

In this sample, this clonotype turned up many times. V gene TRBV5-1 combines with J gene TRBJ2-7, with 13 nucleotides matching TRBD2. CDR3 length: 17 amino acids. V trimming: 4 bases; J trimming: 3 bases; junction bases outside the gene matches: 10. Germline assignment: CDR1 SGHRS and CDR2 YFSETQ. As DNA, the CDR3 is TGCGCCAGCAGCCCACGGACTAGCGGGAGCCCGGTCTACGAGCAGTACTTC. It translates to CASSPRTSGSPVYEQYF. The whole variable domain, remainder taken from reference TRBV5-1 and TRBJ2-7, is KAGVTQTPRYLIKTRGQQVTLSCSPISGHRSVSWYQQTPGQGLQFLFEYFSETQRNKGNFPGRFSGRQFSNSRSEMNVSTLELGDSALYLCASSPRTSGSPVYEQYFGPGTRLTVT.

V usage is TRBV4-1 and J usage is TRBJ2-1; possible D gene TRBD2, 5 bases. CDR1 is MGHRA and CDR2 is YSYEKL in the germline V gene. V was shortened by 1 base and J by 6 bases, with 13 bases between the two germline ends. The CDR3 consists of 15 residues. As DNA, the CDR3 is TGCGCCAGCAGCCAAGCGGACTCAGCCTTCAATGAGCAGTTCTTC. Residues: CASSQADSAFNEQFF.

On this clonotype itself: One end of the junction is discordant with germline, which a read error may explain. The chain employs TRBV3-1 and TRBJ2-3, with 12 positions matching TRBD2. The length of the CDR3 is 17 residues. Germline CDR1 and CDR2: LGHDT and YNNKEL (reference sequence). In nucleotides, the CDR3 is TGTGCCAGCAGCCCCAGACTAGCGGGGGTTAGCACAGATACGCAGTGTTTT. It codes for CASSPRLAGVSTDTQCF.

This clonotype was seen repeatedly, ten times or more. The rearrangement links TRBV9 to TRBJ2-1; weak D call: TRBD2 (6 bases). The ends were cut back, 2 bases at V and 0 bases at J, with 9 bases in the middle. Germline V gene sequence: CDR1 SGDLS, CDR2 YYNGEE. There are 15 residues in the CDR3. This CDR3 is CASSVGGASYNEQFF. The CDR3 DNA reads TGTGCCAGCAGCGTGGGCGGGGCCTCCTACAATGAGCAGTTCTTC.

This clonotype was detected a few times. This chain connects TRBV15 to TRBJ2-1, with 13 bases aligning to TRBD2. The CDR3 loop spans 16 amino acids. Germline V gives CDR1 LNHNV, CDR2 YYDKDF (reference sequence). J lost 7 bases, V lost 3 bases, and 6 bases had no gene match. The DNA of the CDR3 is TGTGCCACCAGCAGTGCTACTAGCGGGAGGGGGAATGAGCAGTTCTTC. This codes for CATSSATSGRGNEQFF.

This chain uses TRBV6-1 with TRBJ1-5; D possibly corresponds to TRBD1 (6 bases). The CDR3 sequence is 14 residues long. Trimming left V 5 bases short and J 7 bases short, with 15 bases between. Germline CDR1 and CDR2: MNHNS and SASEGT. The CDR3 spells CASSPTGIAQPQHF. CDR3 nucleotides: TGTGCCAGCAGTCCTACAGGGATCGCCCAGCCCCAGCATTTT.

This clonotype was seen ten or more times. This chain connects TRBV29-1 to TRBJ2-2; no clear D gene. CDR1 is SQVTM and CDR2 is ANQGSEA in the germline V gene. This CDR3 comprises 14 residues. The ends were cut back, 3 bases at V and 0 bases at J, with 8 bases in the middle. DNA of the CDR3: TGCAGCGTTGACGGCAACTCGAACACCGGGGAGCTGTTTTTT. Its protein product is CSVDGNSNTGELFF.

This chain links TRBV2 with TRBJ2-7, with unresolved D. The germline V gene encodes CDR1 SNHLY and CDR2 FYNNEI. V was trimmed by 6 bases and J by 0 bases, leaving 15 bases between them. This CDR3 has 15 amino acids. For the CDR3, the DNA is TGTGCCAGCAGCTCCGACTCCTACTACTCCTACGAGCAGTACTTC. Protein product: CASSSDSYYSYEQYF.

This clonotype was picked up a small number of times. V usage is TRBV10-2 and J usage is TRBJ2-3; 13 nucleotides match TRBD2. This CDR3 spans 18 amino acids. Germline-derived CDR1 and CDR2 are WSHSY and SAAADI. The trim removed 10 bases at V and 0 bases at J, leaving 13 bases unmatched. The CDR3 DNA follows: TGCGCCACCTACCCGACTAGCGGGAGGCCCTCTAGCACAGATACGCAGTATTTT. Translated: CATYPTSGRPSSTDTQYF.

The genes are TRBV14 and TRBJ2-1; 10 bases line up with TRBD1. V lost 1 base to trimming and J lost 7 bases; unmatched junction nucleotides: 4. The CDR3 runs 15 residues. Germline V gene lookup returns CDR1 SGHDN and CDR2 FVKESK. As DNA, the CDR3 is TGTGCCAGCAGCCAAGCGGGACAGGGGACGAATGAGCAGTTCTTC. Encoded protein: CASSQAGQGTNEQFF.

This clonotype was observed a few times. The J gene is TRBJ1-2, the V gene TRBV2; 10 positions agree with TRBD1. CDR3 size: 17 residues. The germline CDR1 and CDR2 sequences are SNHLY and FYNNEI. Trimming removed 3 bases from V and 3 bases from J; junction bases left unmatched: 10. The CDR3 protein is CASSDPMTGGAYYGYTF. The CDR3 bases are TGTGCCAGCAGTGATCCCATGACAGGGGGCGCGTACTATGGCTACACCTTC.

This clonotype was counted between two and nine times. The V call is TRBV6-2 or TRBV6-3, the J call TRBJ2-1; D unresolved. Trimming took 2 bases from V and 5 from J, leaving 10 bases between them. The CDR3 is 14 amino acids. Germline V lookup: CDR1 MNHEY, CDR2 SVGEGT. The CDR3 spells CASSYPTIDNEQFF. The CDR3, as DNA: TGTGCCAGCAGTTACCCCACAATCGACAATGAGCAGTTCTTC.

This clonotype was seen more than once but under ten times. The chain couples TRBV6-1 to TRBJ2-2; 8 nucleotides align to TRBD1. Germline CDR1 reads MNHNS; CDR2 reads SASEGT. V gave up 5 bases and J gave up 6 bases; unmatched junction bases: 8. This CDR3 spans 15 amino acids. The CDR3 here is CASSHGQGGSGELFF. CDR3 DNA: TGTGCCAGCAGTCATGGACAGGGAGGTTCCGGGGAGCTGTTTTTT.